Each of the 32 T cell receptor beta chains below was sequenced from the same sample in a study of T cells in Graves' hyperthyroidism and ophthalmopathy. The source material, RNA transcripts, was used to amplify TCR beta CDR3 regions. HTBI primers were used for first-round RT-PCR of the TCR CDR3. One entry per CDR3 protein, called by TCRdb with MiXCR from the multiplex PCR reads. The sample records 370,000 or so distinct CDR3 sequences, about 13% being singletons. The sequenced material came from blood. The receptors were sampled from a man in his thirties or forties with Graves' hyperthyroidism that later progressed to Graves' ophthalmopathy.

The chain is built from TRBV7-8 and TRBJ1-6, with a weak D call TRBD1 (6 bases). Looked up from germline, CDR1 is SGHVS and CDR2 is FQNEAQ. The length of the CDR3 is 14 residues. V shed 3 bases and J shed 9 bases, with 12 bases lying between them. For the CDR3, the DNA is TGTGCCAGCAGCTTCGAAGGGACAATTTCACCCCTCCACTTT. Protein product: CASSFEGTISPLHF.

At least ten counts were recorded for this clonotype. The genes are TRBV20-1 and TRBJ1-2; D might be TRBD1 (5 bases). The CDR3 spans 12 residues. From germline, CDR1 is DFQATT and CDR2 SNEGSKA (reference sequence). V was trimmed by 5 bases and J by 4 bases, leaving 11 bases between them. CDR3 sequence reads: CSALRGVYGYTF. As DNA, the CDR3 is TGCAGTGCTTTGCGGGGGGTCTATGGCTACACCTTC.

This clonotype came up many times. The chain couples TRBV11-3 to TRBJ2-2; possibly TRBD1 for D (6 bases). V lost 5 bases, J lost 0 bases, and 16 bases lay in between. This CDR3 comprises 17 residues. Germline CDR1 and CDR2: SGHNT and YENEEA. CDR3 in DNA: TGTGCCAGCAGCGCCTACAGGGAGATGCCGAACACCGGGGAGCTGTTTTTT. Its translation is CASSAYREMPNTGELFF.

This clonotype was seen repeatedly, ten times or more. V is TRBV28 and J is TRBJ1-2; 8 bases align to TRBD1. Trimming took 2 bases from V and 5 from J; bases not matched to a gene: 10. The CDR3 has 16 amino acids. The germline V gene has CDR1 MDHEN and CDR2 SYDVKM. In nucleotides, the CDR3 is TGTGCCAGCAGTTTAGAGGCAGGGGGCGCGTATTATGGCTACACCTTC. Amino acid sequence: CASSLEAGGAYYGYTF.

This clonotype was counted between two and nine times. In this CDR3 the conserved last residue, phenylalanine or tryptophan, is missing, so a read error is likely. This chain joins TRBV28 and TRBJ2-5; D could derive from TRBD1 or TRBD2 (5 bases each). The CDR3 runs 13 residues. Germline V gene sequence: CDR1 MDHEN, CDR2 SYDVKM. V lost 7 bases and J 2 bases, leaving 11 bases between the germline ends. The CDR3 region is CASKLWGQETQYL. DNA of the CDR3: TGTGCCAGCAAACTATGGGGGCAAGAGACCCAGTACCTC.

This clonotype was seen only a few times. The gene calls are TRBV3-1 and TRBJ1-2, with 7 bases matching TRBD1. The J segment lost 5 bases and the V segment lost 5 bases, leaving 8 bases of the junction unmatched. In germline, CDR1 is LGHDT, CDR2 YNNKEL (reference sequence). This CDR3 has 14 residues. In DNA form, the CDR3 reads TGTGCCAGCAGCACTCGACAGGGAGGTTATGGCTACACCTTC. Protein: CASSTRQGGYGYTF.

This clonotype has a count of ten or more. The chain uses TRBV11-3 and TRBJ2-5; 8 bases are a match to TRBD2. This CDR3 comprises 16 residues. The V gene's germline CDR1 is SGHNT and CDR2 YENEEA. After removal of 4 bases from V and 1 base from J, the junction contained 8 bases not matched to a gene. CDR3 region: CASSSQPAGVQETQYF. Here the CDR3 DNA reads TGTGCCAGCAGCTCCCAGCCAGCGGGGGTCCAAGAGACCCAGTACTTC.

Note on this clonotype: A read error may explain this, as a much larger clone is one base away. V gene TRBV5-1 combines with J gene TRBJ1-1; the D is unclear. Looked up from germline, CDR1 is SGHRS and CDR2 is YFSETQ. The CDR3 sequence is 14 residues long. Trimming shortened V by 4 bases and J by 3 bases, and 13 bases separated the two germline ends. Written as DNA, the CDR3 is TGCGCCAGCAGCCCGGCTCCGGAGGACACTGAAGCTTTCTTT. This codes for CASSPAPEDTEAFF.

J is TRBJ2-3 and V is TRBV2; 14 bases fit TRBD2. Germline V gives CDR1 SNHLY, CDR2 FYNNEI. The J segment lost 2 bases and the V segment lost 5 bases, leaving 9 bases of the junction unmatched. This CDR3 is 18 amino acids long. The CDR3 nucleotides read TGTGCCAGCAGTCCCTTGTCGACTAGCGGGGGGGACACAGATACGCAGTATTTT. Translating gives CASSPLSTSGGDTDTQYF. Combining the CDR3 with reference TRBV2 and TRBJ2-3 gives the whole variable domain EPEVTQTPSHQVTQMGQEVILRCVPISNHLYFYWYRQILGQKVEFLVSFYNNEISEKSEIFDDQFSVERPDGSNFTLKIRSTKLEDSAMYFCASSPLSTSGGDTDTQYFGPGTRLTVL.

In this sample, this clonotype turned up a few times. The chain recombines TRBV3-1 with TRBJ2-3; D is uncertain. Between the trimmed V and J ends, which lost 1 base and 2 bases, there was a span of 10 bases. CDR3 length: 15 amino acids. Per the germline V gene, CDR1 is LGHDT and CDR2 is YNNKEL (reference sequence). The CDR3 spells CASSQGPTTTDTQYF. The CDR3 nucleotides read TGTGCCAGCAGCCAAGGGCCTACAACCACAGATACGCAGTATTTT.

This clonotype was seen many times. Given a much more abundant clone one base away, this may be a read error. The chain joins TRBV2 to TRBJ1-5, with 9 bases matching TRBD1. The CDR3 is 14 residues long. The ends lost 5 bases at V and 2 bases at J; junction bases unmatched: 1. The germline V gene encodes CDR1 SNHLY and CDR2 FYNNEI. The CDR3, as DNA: TGTGCCAGCAGTTGGGACAGGGGCAATCAGCCCCAGCATTTT. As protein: CASSWDRGNQPQHF.

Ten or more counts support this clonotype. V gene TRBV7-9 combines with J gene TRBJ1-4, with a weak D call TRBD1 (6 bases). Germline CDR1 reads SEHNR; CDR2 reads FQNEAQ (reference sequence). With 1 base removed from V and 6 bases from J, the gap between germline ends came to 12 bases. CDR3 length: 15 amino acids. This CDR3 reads CASSLDAQGDEKLFF. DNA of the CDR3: TGTGCCAGCAGCTTAGACGCACAGGGAGATGAAAAACTGTTTTTT.

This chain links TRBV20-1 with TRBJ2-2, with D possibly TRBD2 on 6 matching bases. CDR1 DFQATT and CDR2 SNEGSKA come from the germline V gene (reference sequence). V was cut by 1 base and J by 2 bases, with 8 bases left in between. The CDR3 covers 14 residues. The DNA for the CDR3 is TGCAGTGCTAGAGGGGGGGATAACACCGGGGAGCTGTTTTTT. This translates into CSARGGDNTGELFF.

The CDR3 protein is CASSGRGHQPQHF. The CDR3 DNA reads as TGTGCCAGCAGTGGCAGGGGCCATCAGCCCCAGCATTTT. This chain connects TRBV27 to TRBJ1-5; a weak D match, TRBD1 (6 bases). Germline CDR1 MNHEY, CDR2 SMNVEV (reference sequence). V was shortened by 5 bases and J by 5 bases, with 10 bases between the two germline ends. The CDR3 loop spans 13 amino acids.

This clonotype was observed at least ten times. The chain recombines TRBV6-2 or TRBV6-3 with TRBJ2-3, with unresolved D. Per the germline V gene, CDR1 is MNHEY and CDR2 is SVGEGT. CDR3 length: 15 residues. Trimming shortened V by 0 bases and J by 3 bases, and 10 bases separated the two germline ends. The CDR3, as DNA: TGTGCCAGCAGTTACTCGAGTTTTTCGACAGATACGCAGTATTTT. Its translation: CASSYSSFSTDTQYF.

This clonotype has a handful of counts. The CDR3 DNA follows: TGTGCCAGCAGTGAAGGACTAGTCTACGAGCAGTACTTC. It encodes CASSEGLVYEQYF. The chain carries TRBV25-1 and TRBJ2-7, with 7 bases lining up with TRBD2. The V gene end was trimmed by 2 bases and the J gene end by 3 bases; junction bases not matched to a gene: 1. CDR1 is MGHDK, CDR2 SYGVNS, per germline. The CDR3 sequence is 13 residues long.

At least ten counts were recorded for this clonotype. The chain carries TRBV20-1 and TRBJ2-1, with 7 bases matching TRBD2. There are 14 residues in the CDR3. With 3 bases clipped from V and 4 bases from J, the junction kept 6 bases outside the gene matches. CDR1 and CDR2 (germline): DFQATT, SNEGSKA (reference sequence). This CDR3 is CSARGAGLYNEQFF. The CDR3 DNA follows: TGCAGTGCTAGGGGAGCGGGGTTATACAATGAGCAGTTCTTC.

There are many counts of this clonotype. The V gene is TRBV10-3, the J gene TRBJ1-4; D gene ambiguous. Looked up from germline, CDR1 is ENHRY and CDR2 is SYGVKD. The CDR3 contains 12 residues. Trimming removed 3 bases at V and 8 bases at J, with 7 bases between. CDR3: CAISDGSEKLFF. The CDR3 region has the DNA TGTGCCATCAGTGATGGGAGCGAAAAACTGTTTTTT.

CDR3 protein: CASLQGGDTEAFF. CDR3 nucleotides: TGTGCCAGCCTACAGGGTGGGGACACTGAAGCTTTCTTT. The chain is built from TRBV18 and TRBJ1-1; tentatively, D is TRBD1 (6 bases). Germline V gives CDR1 KGHSH, CDR2 LQKENI. The CDR3 consists of 13 residues. V dropped 8 bases and J dropped 3 bases, with 13 bases sitting between them.

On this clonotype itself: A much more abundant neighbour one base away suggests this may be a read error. The DNA for the CDR3 is TGTGCCAGCAGCCCAATCCTGGCAGACAACTATGGCCACACCTTC. It codes for CASSPILADNYGHTF. The V gene is TRBV6-1, the J gene TRBJ1-2, with D hard to call. The length of the CDR3 is 15 residues. CDR1 and CDR2 (germline): MNHNS, SASEGT.

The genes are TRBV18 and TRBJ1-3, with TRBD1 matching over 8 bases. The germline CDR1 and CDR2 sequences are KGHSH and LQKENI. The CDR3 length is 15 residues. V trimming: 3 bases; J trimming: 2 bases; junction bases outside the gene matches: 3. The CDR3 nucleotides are TGTGCCAGCTCACCCGAGACAGGGGCTGGAAACACCATATATTTT. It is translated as CASSPETGAGNTIYF.

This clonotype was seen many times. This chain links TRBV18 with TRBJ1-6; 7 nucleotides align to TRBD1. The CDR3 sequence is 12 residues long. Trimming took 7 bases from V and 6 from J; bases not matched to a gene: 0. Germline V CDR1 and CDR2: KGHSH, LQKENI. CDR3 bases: TGTGCCAGCTGGGACAGTAATTCACCCCTCCACTTT. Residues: CASWDSNSPLHF.

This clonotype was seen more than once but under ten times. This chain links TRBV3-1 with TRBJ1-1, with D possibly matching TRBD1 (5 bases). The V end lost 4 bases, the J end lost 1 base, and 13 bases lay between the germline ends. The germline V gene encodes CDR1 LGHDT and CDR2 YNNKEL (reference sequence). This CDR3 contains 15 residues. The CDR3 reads CASSRLEGRNTEAFF. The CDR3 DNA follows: TGTGCCAGCAGCCGTTTAGAGGGGAGGAACACTGAAGCTTTCTTT.

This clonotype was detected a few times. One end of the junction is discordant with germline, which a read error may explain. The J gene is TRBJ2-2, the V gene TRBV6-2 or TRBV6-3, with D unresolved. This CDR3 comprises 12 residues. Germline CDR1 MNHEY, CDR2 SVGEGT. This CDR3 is CASRGNAGELFF. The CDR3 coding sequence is TGTGCCAGCAGGGGGAACGCCGGGGAGCTGTTTTTT.

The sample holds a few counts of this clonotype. The DNA for the CDR3 is TGCAGCGTTGTACCGGGGGGCACAGATACGCAGTATTTT. It is translated as CSVVPGGTDTQYF. The V gene is TRBV29-1, the J gene TRBJ2-3; the D gene is possibly TRBD2 (6 bases). The CDR3 contains 13 residues. Germline CDR1 reads SQVTM; CDR2 reads ANQGSEA. Trimming shortened V by 4 bases and J by 1 base, and 9 bases separated the two germline ends.

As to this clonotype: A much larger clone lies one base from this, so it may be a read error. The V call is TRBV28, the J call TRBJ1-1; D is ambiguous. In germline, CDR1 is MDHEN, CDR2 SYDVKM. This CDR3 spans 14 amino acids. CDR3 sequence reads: CVSSHTAGNTEAFF. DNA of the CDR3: TGTGTCAGCAGTCACACAGCGGGAAACACTGAAGCTTTCTTT. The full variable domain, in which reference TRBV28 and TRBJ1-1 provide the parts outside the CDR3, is DVKVTQSSRYLVKRTGEKVFLECVQDMDHENMFWYRQDPGLGLRLIYFSYDVKMKEKGDIPEGYSVSREKKERFSLILESASTNQTSMYLCVSSHTAGNTEAFFGQGTRLTVV.

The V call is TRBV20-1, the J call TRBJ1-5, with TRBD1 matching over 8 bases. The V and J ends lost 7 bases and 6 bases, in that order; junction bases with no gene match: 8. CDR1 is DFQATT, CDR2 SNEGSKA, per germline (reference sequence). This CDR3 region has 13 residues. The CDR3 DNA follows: TGCAGTGTTGTGGACAGGGCGGGTCAGCCCCAGCATTTT. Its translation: CSVVDRAGQPQHF.

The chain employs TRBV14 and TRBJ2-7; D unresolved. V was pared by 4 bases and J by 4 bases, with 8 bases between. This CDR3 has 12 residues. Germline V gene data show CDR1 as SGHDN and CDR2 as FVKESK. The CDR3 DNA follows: TGTGCCAGCAGCCCCGACGCATACGAGCAGTACTTC. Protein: CASSPDAYEQYF.

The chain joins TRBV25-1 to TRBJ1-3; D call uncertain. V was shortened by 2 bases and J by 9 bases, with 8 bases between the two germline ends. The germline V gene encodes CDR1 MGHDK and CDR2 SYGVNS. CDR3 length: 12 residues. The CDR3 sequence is CASSETRGTIYF. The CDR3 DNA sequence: TGTGCCAGCAGTGAAACTCGTGGCACCATATATTTT.

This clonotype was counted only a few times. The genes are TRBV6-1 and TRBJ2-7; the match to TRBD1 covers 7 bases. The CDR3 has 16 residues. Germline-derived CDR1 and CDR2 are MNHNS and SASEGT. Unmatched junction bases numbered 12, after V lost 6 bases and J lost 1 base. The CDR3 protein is CASSWGLGRGSYEQYF. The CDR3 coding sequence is TGTGCCAGCAGCTGGGGGCTCGGCAGGGGGTCCTACGAGCAGTACTTC.

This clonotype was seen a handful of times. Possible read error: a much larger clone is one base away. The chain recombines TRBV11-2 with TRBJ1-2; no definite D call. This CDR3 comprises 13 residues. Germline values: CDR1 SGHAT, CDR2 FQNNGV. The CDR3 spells CANSLAQNYGYTF. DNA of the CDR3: TGTGCCAACAGCTTAGCCCAGAACTATGGCTACACCTTC.

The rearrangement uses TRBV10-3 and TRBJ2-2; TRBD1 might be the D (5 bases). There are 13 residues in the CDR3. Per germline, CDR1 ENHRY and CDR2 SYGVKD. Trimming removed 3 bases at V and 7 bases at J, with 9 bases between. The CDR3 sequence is CAISDQGGGELFF. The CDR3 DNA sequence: TGTGCCATCAGTGACCAGGGCGGCGGGGAGCTGTTTTTT.